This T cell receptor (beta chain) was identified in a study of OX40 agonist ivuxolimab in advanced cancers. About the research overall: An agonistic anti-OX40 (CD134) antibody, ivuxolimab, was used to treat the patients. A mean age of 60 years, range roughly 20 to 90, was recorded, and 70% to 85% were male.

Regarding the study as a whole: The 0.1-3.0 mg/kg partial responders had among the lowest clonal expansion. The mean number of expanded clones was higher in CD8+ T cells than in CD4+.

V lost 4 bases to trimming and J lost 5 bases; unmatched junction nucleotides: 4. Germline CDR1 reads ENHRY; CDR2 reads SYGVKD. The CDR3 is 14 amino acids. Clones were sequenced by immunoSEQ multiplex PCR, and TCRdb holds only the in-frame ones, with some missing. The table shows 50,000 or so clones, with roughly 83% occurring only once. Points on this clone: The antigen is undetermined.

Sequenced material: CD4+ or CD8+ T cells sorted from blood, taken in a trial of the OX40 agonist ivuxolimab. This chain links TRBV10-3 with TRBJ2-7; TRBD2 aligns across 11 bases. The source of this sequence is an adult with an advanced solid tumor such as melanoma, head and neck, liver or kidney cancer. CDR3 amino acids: CAISGLAGTNEQYF. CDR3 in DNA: TGTGCCATCAGTGGACTAGCGGGAACCAACGAGCAGTACTTC.